This T cell receptor (beta chain) was captured in a study of graft-versus-host responses after intestinal transplantation. As for the study in general: Transplant types were multivisceral, liver-intestinal, or isolated intestinal. Every recipient underwent anti-thymocyte globulin induction, then tacrolimus and steroids for approximately three years. Study-wide points: GvH clones surfaced in recipient marrow, some emerging earlier in ileum or blood.

In regard to this clone: Its specificity is unknown.

The trim removed 3 bases at V and 4 bases at J, leaving 0 bases unmatched. The CDR3 runs to 14 residues. Germline lookup yields CDR1 SGHRS and CDR2 YFSETQ. Generated by immunoSEQ multiplex PCR, the TCRdb table keeps only in-frame clones and is missing some. The table lists 100,000 to 120,000 clones, around 93% of them singletons, with less than 0.55% in the top ten. The chain carries TRBV5-1 and TRBJ2-2, with 10 bases aligning to TRBD2. This receptor was identified in a human donor who received an intestinal transplant. Sequences were derived from unstimulated CD8+ T cells sorted from spleen or lymph node cells, sampled before intestinal transplant. CDR3 in amino acids: CASSWTSGTGELFF. CDR3 DNA: TGCGCCAGCAGCTGGACTAGCGGCACCGGGGAGCTGTTTTTT.